The TCR beta chain under discussion was sequenced for a study of blood T cell repertoires in COVID-19. Study-wide background: From T cells, B-cell-depleted T cells, or PBMCs came the material, which was cDNA or gDNA.

This clone has a single count. This table comes from immunoSEQ multiplex PCR, and its TCRdb copy is limited to in-frame clones, with some not included. The data show around 120,000 clones, around four fifths seen once. The CDR3 is 15 residues long. Per the germline V gene, CDR1 is SGHTA and CDR2 is FQGTGA. Trimming stripped 5 bases from V and 0 bases from J, with 12 bases between. This TCR was recovered from a man aged 30 to 39 with acute or convalescent COVID-19. What was sequenced was peripheral blood. The gene calls are TRBV7-3 and TRBJ2-3; no reliable D call. CDR3: CASSIVGSSTDTQYF. CDR3 nucleotide sequence: TGTGCCAGCAGCATAGTCGGTTCTAGCACAGATACGCAGTATTTT. The full variable domain, completed using reference TRBV7-3 and TRBJ2-3, is GAGVSQTPSNKVTEKGKYVELRCDPISGHTALYWYRQSLGQGPEFLIYFQGTGAADDSGLPNDRFFAVRPEGSVSTLKIQRTERGDSAVYLCASSIVGSSTDTQYFGPGTRLTVL.